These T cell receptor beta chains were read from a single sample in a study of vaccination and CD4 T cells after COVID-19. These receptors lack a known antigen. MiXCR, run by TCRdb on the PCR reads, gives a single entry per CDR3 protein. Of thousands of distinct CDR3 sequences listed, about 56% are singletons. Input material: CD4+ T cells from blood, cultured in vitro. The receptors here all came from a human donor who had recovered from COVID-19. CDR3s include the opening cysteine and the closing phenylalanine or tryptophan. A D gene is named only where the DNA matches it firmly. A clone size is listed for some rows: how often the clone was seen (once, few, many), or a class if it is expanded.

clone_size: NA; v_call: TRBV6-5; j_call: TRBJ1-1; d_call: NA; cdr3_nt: TGTGCCAGCAGTTCCATCCCCCCGCAGGGTGGGACTGAAGCTTTCTTT; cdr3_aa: CASSSIPPQGGTEAFF
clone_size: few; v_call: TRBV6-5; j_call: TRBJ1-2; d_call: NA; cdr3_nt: TGTGCCAGCAGTTACCCCGGGGTCGGCGGCTACACCTTC; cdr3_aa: CASSYPGVGGYTF
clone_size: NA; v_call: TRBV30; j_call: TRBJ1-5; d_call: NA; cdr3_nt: TGTGCCTGGAGTTCACGGAAAGGGGGCAATCAGCCCCAGCATTTT; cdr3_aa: CAWSSRKGGNQPQHF
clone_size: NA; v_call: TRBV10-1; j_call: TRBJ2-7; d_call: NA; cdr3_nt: TGCGCCAGCAGTTTTGAATCTGGACGCGAGCAGTACTTC; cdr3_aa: CASSFESGREQYF
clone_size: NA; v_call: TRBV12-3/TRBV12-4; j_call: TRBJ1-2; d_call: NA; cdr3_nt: TGTGCCAGCAGTTTTGGGGAAACGGGCTACACCTTC; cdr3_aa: CASSFGETGYTF
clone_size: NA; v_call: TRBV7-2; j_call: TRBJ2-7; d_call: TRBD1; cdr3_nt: TGTGCCAGCAGCCGGACAGGGGGCTCCTACGAGCAGTACTTC; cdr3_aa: CASSRTGGSYEQYF
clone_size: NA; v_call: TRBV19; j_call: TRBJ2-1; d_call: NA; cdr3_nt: TGTGCCAGTACAATAGGTGGGGGATCCAATGAGCAGTTCTTC; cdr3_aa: CASTIGGGSNEQFF
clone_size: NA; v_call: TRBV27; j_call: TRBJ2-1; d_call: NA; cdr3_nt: TGTGCCAGCAGTTTATCCTACGGGGGGCGCAGGGGCTTCTCCCTATCTGAGCAGTTCTTC; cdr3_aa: CASSLSYGGRRGFSLSEQFF
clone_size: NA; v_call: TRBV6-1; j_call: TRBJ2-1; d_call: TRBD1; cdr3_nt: TGTGCCAGCAGTAGAACCGGGGGACAGGGGGACAATGAGCAGTTCTTC; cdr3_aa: CASSRTGGQGDNEQFF
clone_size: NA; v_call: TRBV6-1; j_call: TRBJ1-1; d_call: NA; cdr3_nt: TGTGCCAGCAGTCCCAATACATTGAACACTGAAGCTTTCTTT; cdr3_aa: CASSPNTLNTEAFF
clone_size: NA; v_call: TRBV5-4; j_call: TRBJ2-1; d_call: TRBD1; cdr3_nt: TGTGCCAGCAGCGGCGGGGGACAGGGTGGGAGCAATGAGCAGTTCTTC; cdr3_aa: CASSGGGQGGSNEQFF
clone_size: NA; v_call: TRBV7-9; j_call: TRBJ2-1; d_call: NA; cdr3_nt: TGTGCCAGCAGCCTCCCGGGCAATGAGCAGTTCTTC; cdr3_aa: CASSLPGNEQFF
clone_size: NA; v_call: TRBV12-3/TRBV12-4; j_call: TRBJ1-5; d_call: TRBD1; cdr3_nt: TGTGCCAGCAGCGGGACAGGGCCTCAGCCCCAGCATTTT; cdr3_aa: CASSGTGPQPQHF
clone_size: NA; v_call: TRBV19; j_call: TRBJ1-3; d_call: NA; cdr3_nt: TGTGCCAGTAGCCGACAAAGAAGCTCTGGAAACACCATATATTTT; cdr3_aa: CASSRQRSSGNTIYF
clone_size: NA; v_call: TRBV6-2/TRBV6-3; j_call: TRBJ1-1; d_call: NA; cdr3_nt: TGTGCCAGCAGTTACTCGAGGGTTAAGGACCCGAACACTGAAGCTTTCTTT; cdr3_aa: CASSYSRVKDPNTEAFF
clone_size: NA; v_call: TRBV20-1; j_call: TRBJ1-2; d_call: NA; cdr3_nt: TGCAGTGCTAGAGGGGCAACCGGGGGTGGCTACACCTTC; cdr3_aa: CSARGATGGGYTF